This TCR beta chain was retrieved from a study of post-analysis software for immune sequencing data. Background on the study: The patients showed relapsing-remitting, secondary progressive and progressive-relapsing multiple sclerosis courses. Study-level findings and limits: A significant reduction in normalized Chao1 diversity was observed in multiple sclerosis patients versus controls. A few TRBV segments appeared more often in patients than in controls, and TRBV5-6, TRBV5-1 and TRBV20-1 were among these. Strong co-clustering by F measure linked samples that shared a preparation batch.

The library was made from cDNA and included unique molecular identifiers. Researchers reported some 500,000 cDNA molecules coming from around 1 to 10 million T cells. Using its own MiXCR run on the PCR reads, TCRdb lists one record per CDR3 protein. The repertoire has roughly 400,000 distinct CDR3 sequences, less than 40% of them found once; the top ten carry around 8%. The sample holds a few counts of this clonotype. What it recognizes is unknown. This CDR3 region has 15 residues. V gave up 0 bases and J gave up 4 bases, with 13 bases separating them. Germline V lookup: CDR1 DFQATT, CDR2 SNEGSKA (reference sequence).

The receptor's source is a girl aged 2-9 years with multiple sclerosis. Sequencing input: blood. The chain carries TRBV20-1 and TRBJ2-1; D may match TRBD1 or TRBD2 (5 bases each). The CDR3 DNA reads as TGCAGTGCTAGAGAACCGGGACGTCGATACAATGAGCAGTTCTTC. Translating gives CSAREPGRRYNEQFF.